The present T cell receptor beta chain was sequenced within a study of T-cell memory formation after mild COVID-19. The wider study: The study found TCR clusters largely donor specific. Study observations and caveats: CD4+ bias marked clones expanding day 15 to 37, unlike balanced contracting clones.

This clonotype was observed a few times. Its antigen remains unidentified. CDR1 is MGHRA, CDR2 YSYEKL, per germline. This CDR3 is 17 amino acids long. V was clipped by 0 bases and J by 0 bases; unmatched bases: 5. TCRdb reanalysed the 5' RACE reads using MiXCR and keeps one entry per CDR3 protein. The repertoire has some 130,000 distinct CDR3 sequences, approximately 5.9% of them found once; the top ten carry 2% to 2.5%. The chain is built from TRBV4-1 and TRBJ1-3; 7 bases are a match to TRBD1. The sequence was obtained from an adult woman who had mild COVID-19 (a few samples of this study predate the infection). Cell type and time point are not known. Sequencing was carried out using PBMCs or a T cell subset sorted from them (not recorded which). The CDR3 DNA reads as TGCGCCAGCAGCCAAGAGGAAGGGGGCGTCTCTGGAAACACCATATATTTT. This sequence encodes CASSQEEGGVSGNTIYF.